This T cell receptor beta chain emerged from a study of OX40 agonist ivuxolimab in advanced cancers. The method was immunoSEQ multiplex PCR; TCRdb's version includes in-frame clones alone and lacks a portion of them. The repertoire holds fewer than 90,000 clones, 86% seen once, with roughly 8% in the top ten. The germline gives CDR1 MGHRA, CDR2 YSYEKL. The CDR3 has 14 amino acids. V lost 0 bases and J lost 2, with 4 bases in between. The chain has TRBV4-1 and TRBJ1-4; D gene ambiguous. The sample here was CD4+ or CD8+ T cells sorted from blood, taken in a trial of the OX40 agonist ivuxolimab. The receptor was derived from an adult with an advanced solid tumor such as melanoma, head and neck, liver or kidney cancer. CDR3 sequence reads: CASSQDGTNEKLFF. The DNA for the CDR3 is TGCGCCAGCAGCCAAGATGGGACTAATGAAAAACTGTTTTTT.